The 15 T cell receptor beta chains in this list originate from one sample, sequenced in a study of B cell selection in AIRE deficiency. Conventional CD4 T cells were sorted as CD4+CD127+ cells. Some clones are missing from TCRdb's copy, which holds only in-frame ones; the method was immunoSEQ multiplex PCR. Of fewer than 30,000 clones in the sample, about 96% are singletons; the top ten hold 0.2%. Sequenced sample: conventional CD4+ T cells sorted from PBMCs. These receptors originate from a human donor with AIRE deficiency.

The chain links TRBV6-5 to TRBJ2-1; 10 positions match TRBD2. The ends lost 2 bases at V and 6 bases at J; junction bases unmatched: 7. Germline loops: CDR1 MNHEY, CDR2 SVGAGI. This CDR3 is 16 amino acids long. The chain's CDR3 is CASSYVGSGRANEQFF. CDR3 coding DNA: TGTGCCAGCAGTTACGTGGGCAGCGGGAGGGCCAATGAGCAGTTCTTC.

This clone was seen once. V is TRBV7-3 and J is TRBJ2-1; perhaps TRBD2 as D (5 bases). Germline CDR1 SGHTA, CDR2 FQGTGA. CDR3 length equals 15 residues. V lost 2 bases, J lost 0 bases, and 8 bases lay in between. CDR3 residues: CASSLGGPSYNEQFF. The CDR3 DNA reads as TGTGCCAGCAGCTTAGGCGGGCCCTCCTACAATGAGCAGTTCTTC.

The rearrangement uses TRBV28 and TRBJ2-5, with 9 bases fitting TRBD1. CDR3 length equals 14 residues. V shed 7 bases, J shed 5 bases, and the junction held 8 bases outside the gene matches. Germline values: CDR1 MDHEN, CDR2 SYDVKM. CDR3 in DNA: TGTGCCAGCACCCCGGGACAGGGATGGGAGACCCAGTACTTC. Residues: CASTPGQGWETQYF.

This rearrangement joins TRBV20-1 to TRBJ2-7; no clear D gene. Trimming took off 0 bases at V and 6 bases at J, with 3 bases between the two ends. Germline values: CDR1 DFQATT, CDR2 SNEGSKA (reference sequence). The CDR3 totals 10 residues. CDR3 loop: CSARDFEQYF. The CDR3 nucleotides read TGCAGTGCTAGAGACTTCGAGCAGTACTTC.

This chain links TRBV4-3 with TRBJ2-7; TRBD2 matches at 13 bases. The CDR3 runs to 16 residues. Germline V lookup: CDR1 LGHNA, CDR2 YSLEER. J gave up 4 bases and V 4 bases, and 7 bases lay outside the gene matches. For the CDR3, the DNA is TGCGCCAGCAGCCCCGCGGGACTAGCGGGAATATACGAGCAGTACTTC. This gives the protein CASSPAGLAGIYEQYF.

The genes are TRBV30 and TRBJ1-1, with no clear D. CDR3 length: 12 amino acids. Trimming removed 3 bases from V and 4 bases from J, with 9 bases in between. Germline V lookup: CDR1 GTSNPN, CDR2 SVGIG (reference sequence). For the CDR3, the DNA is TGTGCCTGGAGCCATTTGAGCACTGAAGCTTTCTTT. It codes for CAWSHLSTEAFF.

The rearrangement uses TRBV7-8 and TRBJ2-1; 7 bases agree with TRBD2. The CDR3 runs to 15 residues. In germline, CDR1 is SGHVS, CDR2 FQNEAQ. After removal of 2 bases from V and 5 bases from J, the junction contained 6 bases not matched to a gene. The CDR3 here is CASSLLAGFDNEQFF. CDR3 in DNA: TGTGCCAGCAGCTTATTAGCGGGTTTCGACAATGAGCAGTTCTTC.

The CDR3 DNA follows: TGTGCCAGCTCACCACGTAAGCGGGAAGCGGGAGATGAGCAGTTCTTC. Its translation: CASSPRKREAGDEQFF. The J gene is TRBJ2-1, the V gene TRBV18; TRBD2 aligns across 8 bases. This CDR3 comprises 16 residues. Looked up from germline, CDR1 is KGHSH and CDR2 is LQKENI. J was trimmed by 8 bases and V by 1 base; bases with no gene match: 10.

J is TRBJ2-1 and V is TRBV27; 14 bases align to TRBD2. The CDR3 sequence is 19 residues long. Germline-derived CDR1 and CDR2 are MNHEY and SMNVEV (reference sequence). V gave up 3 bases and J gave up 1 base; unmatched junction bases: 8. The CDR3 loop reads CASSFPGTSGSRSYNEQFF. The CDR3, as DNA: TGTGCCAGCAGTTTCCCCGGGACTAGCGGGAGTAGGTCCTACAATGAGCAGTTCTTC.

This chain uses TRBV30 with TRBJ2-6, with TRBD1 matching 8 bases. The length of the CDR3 is 21 residues. Looked up from germline, CDR1 is GTSNPN and CDR2 is SVGIG (reference sequence). J was trimmed by 2 bases and V by 5 bases; bases with no gene match: 23. The CDR3 nucleotides read TGTGCCTGGGACCCCGAGTACGGACAGGGCGAACCGCTCGCTGGGGCCAACGTCCTGACTTTC. Protein sequence: CAWDPEYGQGEPLAGANVLTF. Using reference TRBV30 and TRBJ2-6 for the parts outside the CDR3, the full variable domain is SQTIHQWPATLVQPVGSPLSLECTVEGTSNPNLYWYRQAAGRGLQLLFYSVGIGQISSEVPQNLSASRPQDRQFILSSKKLLLSDSGFYLCAWDPEYGQGEPLAGANVLTFGAGSRLTVL.

The chain recombines TRBV13 with TRBJ2-2; D remains ambiguous. The V end was cut by 1 base, the J end by 7 bases, with 7 bases between. The CDR3 runs to 13 residues. Per germline, CDR1 PRHDT and CDR2 FYEKMQ (reference sequence). CDR3 sequence reads: CASSLVGGGELFF. CDR3 nucleotide sequence: TGTGCCAGCAGCTTAGTCGGCGGCGGGGAGCTGTTTTTT.

The V and J genes are TRBV28 and TRBJ2-7; 9 positions agree with TRBD1. CDR3 length: 16 amino acids. Unmatched junction bases numbered 10, after V lost 5 bases and J lost 2 bases. CDR1 is MDHEN and CDR2 is SYDVKM in the germline V gene. The CDR3 is CASSLRPGQGTYEQYF. The CDR3 nucleotides are TGTGCCAGCAGTCTAAGACCGGGACAGGGAACCTACGAGCAGTACTTC.

In its sample, this clone was seen once. The rearrangement uses TRBV11-2 and TRBJ1-1, with 8 bases lining up with TRBD1. The ends lost 5 bases at V and 3 bases at J; junction bases unmatched: 8. The length of the CDR3 is 15 residues. Germline lookup yields CDR1 SGHAT and CDR2 FQNNGV. CDR3 nucleotide sequence: TGTGCCAGCAGCCCCGACAGGGGCGGCCACACTGAAGCTTTCTTT. Translating gives CASSPDRGGHTEAFF. The whole variable domain, remainder taken from reference TRBV11-2 and TRBJ1-1, is EAGVAQSPRYKIIEKRQSVAFWCNPISGHATLYWYQQILGQGPKLLIQFQNNGVVDDSQLPKDRFSAERLKGVDSTLKIQPAKLEDSAVYLCASSPDRGGHTEAFFGQGTRLTVV.

V and J are TRBV5-7 and TRBJ2-7; D perhaps matches TRBD1 (5 bases). TRBV5-7 is flagged as an ORF with uncertain function. This CDR3 has 16 residues. Trimming removed 4 bases at V and 4 bases at J, with 21 bases between. CDR3 sequence (DNA): TGTGCCAGCAGCAATATAAACAGTATATCAGGGTACGAGCAGTACTTC. It translates to CASSNINSISGYEQYF.

The chain uses TRBV7-9 and TRBJ2-3; TRBD1 matches 7 bases. The CDR3 extends over 17 amino acids. After removal of 4 bases from V and 1 base from J, the junction contained 11 bases not matched to a gene. Per germline, CDR1 SEHNR and CDR2 FQNEAQ (reference sequence). The CDR3 here is CASSSPPQGPRTDTQYF. The CDR3 bases are TGTGCCAGCAGCTCACCCCCACAGGGGCCGCGCACAGATACGCAGTATTTT.